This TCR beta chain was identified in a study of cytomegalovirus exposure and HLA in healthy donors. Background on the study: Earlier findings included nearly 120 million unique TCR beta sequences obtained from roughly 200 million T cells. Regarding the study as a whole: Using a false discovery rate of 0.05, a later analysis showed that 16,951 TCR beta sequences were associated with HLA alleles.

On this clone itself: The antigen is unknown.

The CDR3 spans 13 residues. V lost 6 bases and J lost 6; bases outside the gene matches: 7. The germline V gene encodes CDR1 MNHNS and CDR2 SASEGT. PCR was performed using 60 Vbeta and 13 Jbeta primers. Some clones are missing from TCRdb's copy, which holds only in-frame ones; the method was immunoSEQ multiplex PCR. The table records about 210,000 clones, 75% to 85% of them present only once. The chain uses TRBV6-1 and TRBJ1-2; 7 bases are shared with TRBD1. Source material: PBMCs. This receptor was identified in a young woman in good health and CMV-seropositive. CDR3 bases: TGTGCCAGCAGAGAGACAGGGTGGAATGGCTACACCTTC. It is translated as CASRETGWNGYTF.